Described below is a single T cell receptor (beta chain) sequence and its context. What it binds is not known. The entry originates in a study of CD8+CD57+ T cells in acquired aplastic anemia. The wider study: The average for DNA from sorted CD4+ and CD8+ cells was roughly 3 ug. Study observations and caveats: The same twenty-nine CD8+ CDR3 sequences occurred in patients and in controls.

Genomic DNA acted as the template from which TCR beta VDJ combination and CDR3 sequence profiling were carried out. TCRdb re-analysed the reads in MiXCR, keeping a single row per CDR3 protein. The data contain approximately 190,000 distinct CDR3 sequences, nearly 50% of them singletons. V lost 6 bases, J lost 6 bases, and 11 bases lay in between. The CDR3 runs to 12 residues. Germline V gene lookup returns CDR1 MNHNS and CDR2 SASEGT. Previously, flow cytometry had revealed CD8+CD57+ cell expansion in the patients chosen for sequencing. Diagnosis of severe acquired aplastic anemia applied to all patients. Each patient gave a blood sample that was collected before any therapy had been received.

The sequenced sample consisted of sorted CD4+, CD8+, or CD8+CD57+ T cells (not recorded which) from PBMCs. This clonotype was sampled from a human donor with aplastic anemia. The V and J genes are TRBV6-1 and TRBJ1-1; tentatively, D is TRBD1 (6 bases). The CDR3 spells CASRRGLSEAFF. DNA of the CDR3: TGTGCCAGCAGGCGGGGGCTCTCTGAAGCTTTCTTT.